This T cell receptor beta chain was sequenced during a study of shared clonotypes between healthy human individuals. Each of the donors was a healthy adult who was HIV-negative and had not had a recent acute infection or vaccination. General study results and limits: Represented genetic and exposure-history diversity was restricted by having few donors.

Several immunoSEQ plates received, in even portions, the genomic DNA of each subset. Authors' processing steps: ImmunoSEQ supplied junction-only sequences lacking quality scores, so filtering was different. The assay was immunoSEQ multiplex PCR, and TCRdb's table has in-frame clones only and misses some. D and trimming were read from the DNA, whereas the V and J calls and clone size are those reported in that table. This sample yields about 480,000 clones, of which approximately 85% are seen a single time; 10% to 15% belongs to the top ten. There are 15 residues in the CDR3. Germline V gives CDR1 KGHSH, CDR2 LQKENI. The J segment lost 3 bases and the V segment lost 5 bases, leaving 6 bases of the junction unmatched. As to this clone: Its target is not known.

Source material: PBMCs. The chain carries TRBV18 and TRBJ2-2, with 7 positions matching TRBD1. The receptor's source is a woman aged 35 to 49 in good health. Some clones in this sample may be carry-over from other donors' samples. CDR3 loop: CASSAGTVDTGELFF. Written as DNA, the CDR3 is TGTGCCAGCTCAGCCGGGACAGTGGACACCGGGGAGCTGTTTTTT. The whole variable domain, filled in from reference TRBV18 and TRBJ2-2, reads NAGVMQNPRHLVRRRGQEARLRCSPMKGHSHVYWYRQLPEEGLKFMVYLQKENIIDESGMPKERFSAEFPKEGPSILRIQQVVRGDSAAYFCASSAGTVDTGELFFGEGSRLTVL.